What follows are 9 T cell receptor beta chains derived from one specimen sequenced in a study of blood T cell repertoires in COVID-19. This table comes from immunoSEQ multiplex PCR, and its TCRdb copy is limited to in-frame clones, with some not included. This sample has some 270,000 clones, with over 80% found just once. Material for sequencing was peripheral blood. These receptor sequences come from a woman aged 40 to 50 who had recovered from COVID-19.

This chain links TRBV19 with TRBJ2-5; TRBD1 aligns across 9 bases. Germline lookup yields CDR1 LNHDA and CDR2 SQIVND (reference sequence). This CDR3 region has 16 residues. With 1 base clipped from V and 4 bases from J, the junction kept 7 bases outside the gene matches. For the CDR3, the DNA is TGTGCCAGTAGTATAGGGTCGGCGGGACAGGGAGAGACCCAGTACTTC. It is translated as CASSIGSAGQGETQYF.

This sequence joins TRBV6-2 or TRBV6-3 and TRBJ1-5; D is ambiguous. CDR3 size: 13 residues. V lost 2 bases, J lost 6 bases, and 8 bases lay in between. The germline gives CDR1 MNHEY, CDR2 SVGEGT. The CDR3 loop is CASSYVLRQPQHF. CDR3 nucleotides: TGTGCCAGCAGTTACGTCCTTCGTCAGCCCCAGCATTTT.

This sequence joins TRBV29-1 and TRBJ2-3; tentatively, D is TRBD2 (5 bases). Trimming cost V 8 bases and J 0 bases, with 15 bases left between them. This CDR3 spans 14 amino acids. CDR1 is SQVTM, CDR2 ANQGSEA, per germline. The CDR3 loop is CSSSRGRSTDTQYF. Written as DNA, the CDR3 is TGCAGCTCCTCCCGAGGGCGAAGCACAGATACGCAGTATTTT.

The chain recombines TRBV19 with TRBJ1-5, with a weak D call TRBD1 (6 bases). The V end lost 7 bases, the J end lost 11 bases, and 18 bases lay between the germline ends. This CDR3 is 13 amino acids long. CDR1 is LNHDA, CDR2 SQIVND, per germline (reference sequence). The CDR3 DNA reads TGTGCCAGTAAACCCCGGGACACTTTTACCCAGCATTTT. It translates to CASKPRDTFTQHF. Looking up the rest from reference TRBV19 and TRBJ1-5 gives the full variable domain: DGGITQSPKYLFRKEGQNVTLSCEQNLNHDAMYWYRQDPGQGLRLIYYSQIVNDFQKGDIAEGYSVSREKKESFPLTVTSAQKNPTAFYLCASKPRDTFTQHFGDGTRLSIL.

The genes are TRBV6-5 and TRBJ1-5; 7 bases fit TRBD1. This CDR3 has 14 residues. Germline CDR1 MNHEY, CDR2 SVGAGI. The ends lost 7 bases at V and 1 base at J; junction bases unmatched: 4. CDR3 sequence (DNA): TGTGCCAGCAACCGGGACAGAAGCAATCAGCCCCAGCATTTT. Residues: CASNRDRSNQPQHF.

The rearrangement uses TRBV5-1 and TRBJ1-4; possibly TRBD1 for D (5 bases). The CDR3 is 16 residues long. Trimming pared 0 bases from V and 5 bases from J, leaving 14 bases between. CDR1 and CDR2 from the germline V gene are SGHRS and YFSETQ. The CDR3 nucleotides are TGCGCCAGCAGCTTGGTCAGTGGCGGACAAAATGAAAAACTGTTTTTT. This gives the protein CASSLVSGGQNEKLFF.

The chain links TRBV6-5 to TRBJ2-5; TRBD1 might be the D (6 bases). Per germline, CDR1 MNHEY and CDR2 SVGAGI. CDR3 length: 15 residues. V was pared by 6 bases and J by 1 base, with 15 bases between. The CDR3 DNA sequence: TGTGCCAGCAGACCCACAGGGTTAGGCCAAGAGACCCAGTACTTC. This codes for CASRPTGLGQETQYF.

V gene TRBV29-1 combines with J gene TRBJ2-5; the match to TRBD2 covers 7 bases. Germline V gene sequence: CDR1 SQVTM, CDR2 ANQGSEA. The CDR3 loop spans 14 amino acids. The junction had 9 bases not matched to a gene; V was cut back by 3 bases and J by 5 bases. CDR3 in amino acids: CSVDAPGGSETQYF. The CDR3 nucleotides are TGCAGCGTTGATGCACCGGGCGGGAGCGAGACCCAGTACTTC.

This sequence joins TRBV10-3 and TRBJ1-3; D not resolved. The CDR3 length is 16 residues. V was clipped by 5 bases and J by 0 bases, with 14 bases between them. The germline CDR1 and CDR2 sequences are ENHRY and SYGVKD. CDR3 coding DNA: TGTGCCATCAGTTTTTCCGGCGGATACTCTGGAAACACCATATATTTT. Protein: CAISFSGGYSGNTIYF.